The entry that follows covers one T cell receptor beta chain sequence. The target antigen is unknown. A single heparinised blood sample, averaging around 120 mL, was obtained per donor. Germline loops: CDR1 MNHEY, CDR2 SVGAGI. Trimming took off 6 bases at V and 0 bases at J, with 6 bases between the two ends. The CDR3 loop spans 13 amino acids. The sequenced template was cDNA made from the entire isolated RNA. Libraries were prepared by immunoSEQ multiplex PCR; TCRdb keeps only in-frame clonotypes and omits some of them. The sample carries 640,000 or so clones, 13% recorded once. These data originate in a study of beta chain features in type 1 diabetes. Study-wide findings and caveats: Within each of all four CD4+ subsets, Type 1 diabetes patients had TCRB CDR3s that were moderately but significantly shorter.

This TCR was recovered from a man aged 18 to 29 with type 1 diabetes. The chain recombines TRBV6-5 with TRBJ1-3; no reliable D call. Sequencing used naive CD4+ T cells from blood. Here the CDR3 DNA reads TGTGCCAGCAGACGGGACTCTGGAAACACCATATATTTT. The encoded protein is CASRRDSGNTIYF.